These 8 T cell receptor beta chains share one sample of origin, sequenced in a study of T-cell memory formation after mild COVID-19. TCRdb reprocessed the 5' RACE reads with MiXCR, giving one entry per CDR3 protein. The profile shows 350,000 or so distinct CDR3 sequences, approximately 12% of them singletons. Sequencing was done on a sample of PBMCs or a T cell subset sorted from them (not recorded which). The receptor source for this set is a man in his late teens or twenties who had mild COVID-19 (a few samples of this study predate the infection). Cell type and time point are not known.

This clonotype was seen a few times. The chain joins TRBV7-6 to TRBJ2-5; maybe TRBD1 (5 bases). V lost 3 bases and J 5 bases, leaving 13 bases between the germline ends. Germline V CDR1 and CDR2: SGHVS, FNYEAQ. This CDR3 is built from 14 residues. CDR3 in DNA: TGTGCCAGCAGCTTTATGCAGGGCGACGAGACCCAGTACTTC. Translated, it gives CASSFMQGDETQYF. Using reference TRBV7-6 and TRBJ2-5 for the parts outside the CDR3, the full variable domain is GAGVSQSPRYKVTKRGQDVALRCDPISGHVSLYWYRQALGQGPEFLTYFNYEAQQDKSGLPNDRFSAERPEGSISTLTIQRTEQRDSAMYRCASSFMQGDETQYFGPGTRLLVL.

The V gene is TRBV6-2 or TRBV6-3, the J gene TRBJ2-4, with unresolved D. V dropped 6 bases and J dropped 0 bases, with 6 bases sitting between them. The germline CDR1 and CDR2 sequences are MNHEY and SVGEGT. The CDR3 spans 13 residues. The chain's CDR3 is CASRDLAKNIQYF. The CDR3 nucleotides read TGTGCCAGCAGAGACCTAGCCAAAAACATTCAGTACTTC.

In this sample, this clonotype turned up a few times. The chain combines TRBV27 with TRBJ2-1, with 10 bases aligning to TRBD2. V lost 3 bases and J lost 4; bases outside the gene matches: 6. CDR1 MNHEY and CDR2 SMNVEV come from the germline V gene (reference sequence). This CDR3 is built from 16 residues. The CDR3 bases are TGTGCCAGCAGTTTGTTAGCGGGGGGCCGGTACAATGAGCAGTTCTTC. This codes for CASSLLAGGRYNEQFF.

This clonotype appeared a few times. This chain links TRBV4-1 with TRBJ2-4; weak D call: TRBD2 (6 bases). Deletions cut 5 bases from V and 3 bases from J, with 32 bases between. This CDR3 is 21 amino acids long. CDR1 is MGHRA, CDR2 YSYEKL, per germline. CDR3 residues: CASSTPSGQPKAGINKNIQYF. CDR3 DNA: TGCGCCAGCAGCACACCCTCCGGGCAGCCGAAGGCGGGGATCAACAAAAACATTCAGTACTTC.

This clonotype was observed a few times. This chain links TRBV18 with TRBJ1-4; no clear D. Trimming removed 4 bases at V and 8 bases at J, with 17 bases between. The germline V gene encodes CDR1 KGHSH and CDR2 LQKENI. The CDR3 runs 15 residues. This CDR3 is CASSLPSPGGEKLFF. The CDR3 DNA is TGTGCCAGCTCACTCCCAAGTCCAGGAGGAGAAAAACTGTTTTTT.

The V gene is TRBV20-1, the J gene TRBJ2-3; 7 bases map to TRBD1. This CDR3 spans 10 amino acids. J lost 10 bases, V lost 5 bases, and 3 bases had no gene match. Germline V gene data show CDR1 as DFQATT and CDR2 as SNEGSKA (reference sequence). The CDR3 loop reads CSALTGAQYF. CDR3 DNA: TGCAGTGCTCTTACAGGGGCGCAGTATTTT.

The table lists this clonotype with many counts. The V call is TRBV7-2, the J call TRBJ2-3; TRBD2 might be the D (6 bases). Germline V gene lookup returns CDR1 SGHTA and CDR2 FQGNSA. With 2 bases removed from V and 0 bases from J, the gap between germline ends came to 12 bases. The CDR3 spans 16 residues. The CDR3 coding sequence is TGTGCCAGCAGCTTACAGGTGGGGACTAGCACAGATACGCAGTATTTT. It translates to CASSLQVGTSTDTQYF.

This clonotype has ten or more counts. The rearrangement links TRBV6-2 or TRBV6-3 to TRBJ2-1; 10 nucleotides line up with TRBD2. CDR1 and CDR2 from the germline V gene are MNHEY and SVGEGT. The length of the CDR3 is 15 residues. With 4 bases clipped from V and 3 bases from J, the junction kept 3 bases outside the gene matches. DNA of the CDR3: TGTGCCAGCAGTTTAGCGGGGGGAAACTACAATGAGCAGTTCTTC. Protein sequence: CASSLAGGNYNEQFF.